Listed here is a single TCR beta chain. These data come from a study of blood T cell repertoires in COVID-19. On the study more broadly: Sites across the United States, Italy and Spain contributed samples from acute and convalescent COVID-19. From T cells, B-cell-depleted T cells, or PBMCs came the material, which was cDNA or gDNA.

This CDR3 comprises 13 residues. Trimming pared 4 bases from V and 3 bases from J, leaving 9 bases between. The germline V gene has CDR1 MNHEY and CDR2 SVGAGI. Authors' processing steps: For nucleated cells, counts were estimated from reference gene primer amplification. Profiled with immunoSEQ multiplex PCR; TCRdb holds only in-frame clones, not every one. V, J and clone size are those of that table, while D and trimming were read from the DNA. The sample lists about 50,000 clones; roughly 78% were seen once. The chain links TRBV6-5 to TRBJ1-2; D is perhaps TRBD1 (5 bases). The sample comprised peripheral blood. The clonotype comes from a man aged 65-85 years with acute or convalescent COVID-19. Here the CDR3 reads CASSLDRDYGYTF. The DNA of the CDR3 is TGTGCCAGCAGTTTAGACAGAGACTATGGCTACACCTTC.